The text below deals with one T cell receptor (beta chain). Its target is unknown. Other DNA sequences in this specimen translate into the identical CDR3. This entry belongs to a study of T cell responses to AZD1222 COVID-19 vaccine. Overall study: Investigators merged groups given second doses at roughly 4 or roughly 12 weeks.

Using immunoSEQ multiplex PCR, the repertoire was profiled, and TCRdb retains in-frame clones only, with some absent. This table has 130,000 or so clones, approximately 86% appearing once. Study-level findings and limits: Repertoires in all cases were sampled only once the peak T cell response had passed. It should be noted that donors were predominantly white British and more often female, and clonal diversity was possibly underestimated.

The CDR3 length is 14 residues. From germline, CDR1 is MNHEY and CDR2 SMNVEV (reference sequence). Trimming took 5 bases from V and 2 from J; bases not matched to a gene: 2. Sequenced here: peripheral blood, sampled on day 0 of AZD1222 vaccination. The clonotype comes from an adult in good health. The chain links TRBV27 to TRBJ2-7; 11 bases are a match to TRBD1. As DNA, the CDR3 is TGTGCCAGCAGTCTGGGACAGGGGGCCTACGAGCAGTACTTC. Translating it yields CASSLGQGAYEQYF.